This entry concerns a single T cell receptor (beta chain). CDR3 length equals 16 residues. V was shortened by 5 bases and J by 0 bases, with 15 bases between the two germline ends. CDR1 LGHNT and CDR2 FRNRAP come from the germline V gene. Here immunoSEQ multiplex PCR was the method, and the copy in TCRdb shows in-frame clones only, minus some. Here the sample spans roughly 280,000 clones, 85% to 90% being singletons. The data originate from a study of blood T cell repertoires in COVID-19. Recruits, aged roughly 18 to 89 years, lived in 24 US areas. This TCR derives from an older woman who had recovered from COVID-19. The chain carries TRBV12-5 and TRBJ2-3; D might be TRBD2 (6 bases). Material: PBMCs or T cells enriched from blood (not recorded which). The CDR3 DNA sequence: TGTGCTAGTGGTCCACGTAGGGACTCTAGCACAGATACGCAGTATTTT. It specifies CASGPRRDSSTDTQYF. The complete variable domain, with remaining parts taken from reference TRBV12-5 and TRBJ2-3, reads DARVTQTPRHKVTEMGQEVTMRCQPILGHNTVFWYRQTMMQGLELLAYFRNRAPLDDSGMPKDRFSAEMPDATLATLKIQPSEPRDSAVYFCASGPRRDSSTDTQYFGPGTRLTVL.